These 28 T cell receptor beta chains came from one sample sequenced in a study of patients and donors after allogeneic stem cell transplantation. In TCRdb, the RT-PCR reads were re-called with MiXCR into one record per CDR3 protein. The sample yields 200,000 to 250,000 distinct CDR3 sequences, 13% to 15% seen once. The sample comprised blood, either unsorted or a sorted T cell fraction (not recorded which). These receptors came from a human donor who was either an allogeneic HSCT recipient or a stem cell or donor lymphocyte infusion donor (not recorded which). It is not recorded whose cells these are; they may come from a transplant donor.

The sample holds a few counts of this clonotype. The chain uses TRBV29-1 and TRBJ2-1; perhaps D is TRBD1 or TRBD2 (5 bases each). Germline CDR1 and CDR2: SQVTM and ANQGSEA. The CDR3 is made up of 13 amino acids. Trimming removed 3 bases at V and 9 bases at J, with 15 bases between. CDR3 amino acids: CSVERAGNREQFF. CDR3 bases: TGCAGCGTTGAGAGGGCAGGGAATCGTGAGCAGTTCTTC.

The sample holds a few counts of this clonotype. This chain joins TRBV6-4 and TRBJ1-1; D is undetermined. Germline V CDR1 and CDR2: MRHNA, SNTAGT. V lost 5 bases to trimming and J lost 5 bases, with 12 bases between them. The CDR3 loop spans 13 amino acids. The CDR3 bases are TGTGCCAGCAGTAACCCCACGGGGACTGAAGCTTTCTTT. This encodes CASSNPTGTEAFF.

This clonotype was counted many times. The chain links TRBV12-3 or TRBV12-4 to TRBJ2-7; D gene uncertain. V was pared by 6 bases and J by 4 bases, with 16 bases between. This CDR3 is built from 14 residues. The CDR3 is CASSPGVEEYEQYF. The CDR3 nucleotides read TGTGCCAGCAGCCCAGGAGTTGAGGAGTACGAGCAGTACTTC.

This chain uses TRBV7-9 with TRBJ2-2; D is possibly TRBD2 (7 bases). Trimming left V 0 bases short and J 4 bases short, with 12 bases between. The CDR3 length is 16 residues. Germline CDR1 is SEHNR and CDR2 is FQNEAQ (reference sequence). CDR3 loop: CASSLAGGRITGELFF. CDR3 in DNA: TGTGCCAGCAGCTTAGCCGGGGGGCGCATCACCGGGGAGCTGTTTTTT.

This chain uses TRBV5-1 with TRBJ2-7; 10 nucleotides match TRBD1. CDR1 is SGHRS and CDR2 is YFSETQ in the germline V gene. The CDR3 has 14 residues. V gave up 4 bases and J gave up 5 bases; unmatched junction bases: 6. The CDR3 bases are TGCGCCAGCAGCCCGGGACAGGGGAGCCACGAGCAGTACTTC. The encoded protein is CASSPGQGSHEQYF.

This clonotype was seen repeatedly, ten times or more. The chain is built from TRBV29-1 and TRBJ2-2, with D unresolved. Between the trimmed V and J ends, which lost 6 bases and 0 bases, there was a span of 5 bases. CDR1 SQVTM and CDR2 ANQGSEA come from the germline V gene. The CDR3 length is 12 residues. The CDR3 region is CSVRSNTGELFF. The CDR3 DNA follows: TGCAGCGTCCGATCGAACACCGGGGAGCTGTTTTTT.

This clonotype occurred many times. J is TRBJ2-3 and V is TRBV20-1, with a possible D match to TRBD2 (6 bases). V dropped 6 bases and J dropped 4 bases, with 20 bases sitting between them. Germline CDR1 and CDR2: DFQATT and SNEGSKA (reference sequence). The CDR3 loop spans 15 amino acids. CDR3: CSATSQEGGADTQYF. The CDR3 region has the DNA TGCAGTGCGACATCCCAAGAGGGAGGAGCAGATACGCAGTATTTT.

DNA of the CDR3: TGTGCCAGCAGCCCCCCAGGGCTCCCCTACAATGAGCAGTTCTTC. Translation gives CASSPPGLPYNEQFF. The V and J genes are TRBV7-3 and TRBJ2-1; D might be TRBD1 (5 bases). Germline CDR1 SGHTA, CDR2 FQGTGA. Trimming pared 5 bases from V and 2 bases from J, leaving 13 bases between. This CDR3 contains 15 residues.

V is TRBV10-3 and J is TRBJ2-7; no clear D gene. The CDR3 runs to 16 residues. The V gene lost 3 bases and the J gene lost 2 bases, with 17 bases spanning the gap. CDR1 is ENHRY, CDR2 SYGVKD, per germline. The CDR3 nucleotides are TGTGCCATCAGTGACCTCCCCCTCAACCCGACCTACGAGCAGTACTTC. This translates into CAISDLPLNPTYEQYF.

This clonotype was seen at least ten times. The chain carries TRBV5-6 and TRBJ2-7; the match to TRBD1 covers 10 bases. The CDR3 is made up of 14 amino acids. CDR1 is SGHDT, CDR2 YYEEEE, per germline. Trimming cost V 4 bases and J 10 bases; bases outside gene matches: 11. CDR3 nucleotide sequence: TGTGCCAGCAGCGACCCCGGGACAGGGGTGTTACAGTACTTC. Translation: CASSDPGTGVLQYF.

This clonotype was counted many times. The V gene is TRBV29-1, the J gene TRBJ2-3; 7 bases are a match to TRBD2. V trimming: 2 bases; J trimming: 0 bases; junction bases outside the gene matches: 17. The CDR3 sequence is 19 residues long. Germline CDR1 and CDR2: SQVTM and ANQGSEA. CDR3 amino acids: CSVEPQVPNRGGSTDTQYF. The CDR3 DNA is TGCAGCGTTGAACCGCAGGTCCCCAACCGGGGAGGGAGCACAGATACGCAGTATTTT.

The table lists this clonotype with a few counts. The chain links TRBV5-5 to TRBJ2-7, with 10 bases matching TRBD2. The CDR3 runs 18 residues. With V trimmed by 2 bases and J by 2 bases, 13 bases remained unmatched. Germline assignment: CDR1 SGHKS and CDR2 YYEKEE (reference sequence). This CDR3 is CASSFTPLLAGVPYEQYF. CDR3 nucleotides: TGTGCCAGCAGCTTTACCCCCCTGCTAGCGGGGGTTCCCTACGAGCAGTACTTC.

This clonotype was counted only a few times. DNA for the CDR3: TGTGCCAGCAGCCCCCGTTGGGGGGCAGGGGGCAAGGAGACCCAGTACTTC. It translates to CASSPRWGAGGKETQYF. This chain links TRBV7-2 with TRBJ2-5, with 8 bases that match TRBD1. Germline loops: CDR1 SGHTA, CDR2 FQGNSA. The CDR3 has 17 amino acids. V trimming: 5 bases; J trimming: 5 bases; junction bases outside the gene matches: 16. The variable domain in full, completed from reference TRBV7-2 and TRBJ2-5, reads GAGVSQSPSNKVTEKGKDVELRCDPISGHTALYWYRQSLGQGLEFLIYFQGNSAPDKSGLPSDRFSAERTGGSVSTLTIQRTQQEDSAVYLCASSPRWGAGGKETQYFGPGTRLLVL.

The rearrangement links TRBV24-1 to TRBJ2-3, with 8 bases lining up with TRBD1. Trimming at V came to 6 bases and at J to 6 bases, leaving 7 bases not matched to a gene. Germline assignment: CDR1 KGHDR and CDR2 SFDVKD. The CDR3 sequence is 14 residues long. The CDR3 is CATSTTGGYDTQYF. In nucleotides, the CDR3 is TGTGCCACCAGTACTACAGGGGGGTACGATACGCAGTATTTT.

This clonotype was seen a few times. The CDR3 DNA reads TGTGCCTGGAGGGTGGGACTCGGGGCGTCCTACGAGCAGTACTTC. It yields the protein CAWRVGLGASYEQYF. The chain employs TRBV30 and TRBJ2-7, with D perhaps TRBD2 (6 bases). The CDR3 is 15 residues long. V lost 3 bases and J lost 1, with 16 bases in between. CDR1 and CDR2 (germline): GTSNPN, SVGIG (reference sequence).

There are a few counts of this clonotype. This sequence joins TRBV5-1 and TRBJ2-5; D perhaps matches TRBD1 (5 bases). Germline V gene data show CDR1 as SGHRS and CDR2 as YFSETQ. The CDR3 has 14 residues. V was clipped by 0 bases and J by 2 bases, with 8 bases between them. The CDR3 DNA sequence: TGCGCCAGCAGCTTGGGGGGCAAGCAAGAGACCCAGTACTTC. Translation gives CASSLGGKQETQYF.

This clonotype was observed many times. The chain has TRBV3-1 and TRBJ2-7; D unresolved. The CDR3 is 13 residues long. Germline CDR1 LGHDT, CDR2 YNNKEL (reference sequence). V was trimmed by 2 bases and J by 3 bases, leaving 8 bases between them. CDR3 coding DNA: TGTGCCAGCAGCCAAAGGGTCAGCTACGAGCAGTACTTC. Translation: CASSQRVSYEQYF.

This clonotype was counted ten times or more. V usage is TRBV11-2 and J usage is TRBJ2-1; 8 bases match TRBD1. Per germline, CDR1 SGHAT and CDR2 FQNNGV. The CDR3 loop spans 15 amino acids. Trimming at V came to 3 bases and at J to 5 bases, leaving 6 bases not matched to a gene. The CDR3 is CASSFGQGGNNEQFF. The CDR3 DNA reads as TGTGCCAGCAGCTTCGGACAGGGTGGGAACAATGAGCAGTTCTTC.

The V and J genes are TRBV20-1 and TRBJ2-7; D is tentatively TRBD1 or TRBD2 (6 bases each). Germline CDR1 reads DFQATT; CDR2 reads SNEGSKA (reference sequence). V lost 4 bases and J 4 bases, leaving 20 bases between the germline ends. There are 15 residues in the CDR3. CDR3 DNA sequence: TGCAGTGCTAATCCGGAGGGGCAGGGGAGATACGAGCAGTACTTC. This translates into CSANPEGQGRYEQYF.

This clonotype was seen more than once but under ten times. V is TRBV23-1 and J is TRBJ2-1; 10 positions match TRBD1. TRBV23-1 is an ORF for which the function is uncertain. V lost 6 bases and J lost 8; bases outside the gene matches: 22. This CDR3 spans 19 amino acids. The CDR3 nucleotides read TGCGCCAGCAGCCACAATCTCGCCCCCCGACAGGGGGCTTTCGATGAGCAGTTCTTC. Amino acids: CASSHNLAPRQGAFDEQFF.

There are a few counts of this clonotype. V is TRBV5-1 and J is TRBJ2-7, with 9 bases identical to TRBD2. This CDR3 has 15 amino acids. Germline-derived CDR1 and CDR2 are SGHRS and YFSETQ. V was clipped by 4 bases and J by 4 bases; unmatched bases: 9. The CDR3 region is CASSQGTSPGYEQYF. The CDR3 nucleotides are TGCGCCAGCAGCCAGGGGACTAGCCCAGGTTACGAGCAGTACTTC.

The chain has TRBV5-1 and TRBJ2-5, with D perhaps TRBD1 or TRBD2 (5 bases each). CDR1 and CDR2 (germline): SGHRS, YFSETQ. CDR3 size: 14 residues. V gave up 4 bases and J gave up 1 base, with 11 bases separating them. DNA for the CDR3: TGCGCCAGCAGCCACCGGGACGCCCAAGAGACCCAGTACTTC. Its translation is CASSHRDAQETQYF. The whole variable domain, filled in from reference TRBV5-1 and TRBJ2-5, reads KAGVTQTPRYLIKTRGQQVTLSCSPISGHRSVSWYQQTPGQGLQFLFEYFSETQRNKGNFPGRFSGRQFSNSRSEMNVSTLELGDSALYLCASSHRDAQETQYFGPGTRLLVL.

V is TRBV20-1 and J is TRBJ2-3; D is possibly TRBD1 (5 bases). The V and J ends lost 3 bases and 4 bases respectively, with 14 bases between them. Germline V gives CDR1 DFQATT, CDR2 SNEGSKA (reference sequence). CDR3 length equals 14 residues. The chain's CDR3 is CSASTGRVPDTQYF. For the CDR3, the DNA is TGCAGTGCTAGCACCGGCAGGGTCCCAGATACGCAGTATTTT.

V gene TRBV7-8 combines with J gene TRBJ1-2; possible D gene TRBD1, 6 bases. CDR1 is SGHVS and CDR2 is FQNEAQ in the germline V gene. Trimming cost V 4 bases and J 3 bases, with 12 bases left between them. CDR3 length: 14 residues. CDR3 coding DNA: TGTGCCAGCAGCTCCACCGGGGGGCACTATGGCTACACCTTC. Residues: CASSSTGGHYGYTF.

V is TRBV18 and J is TRBJ2-5; 8 bases match TRBD2. Looked up from germline, CDR1 is KGHSH and CDR2 is LQKENI. The CDR3 contains 16 residues. V lost 0 bases and J lost 5; bases outside the gene matches: 8. CDR3 nucleotides: TGTGCCAGCTCACCACCGATTAGCGGGGTAGTTGAGACCCAGTACTTC. Its translation: CASSPPISGVVETQYF. Looking up the rest from reference TRBV18 and TRBJ2-5 gives the full variable domain: NAGVMQNPRHLVRRRGQEARLRCSPMKGHSHVYWYRQLPEEGLKFMVYLQKENIIDESGMPKERFSAEFPKEGPSILRIQQVVRGDSAAYFCASSPPISGVVETQYFGPGTRLLVL.

This clonotype was picked up many times. The genes are TRBV10-3 and TRBJ2-7; 9 bases are a match to TRBD1. The ends lost 5 bases at V and 6 bases at J; junction bases unmatched: 8. Germline V gene data show CDR1 as ENHRY and CDR2 as SYGVKD. This CDR3 region has 14 residues. CDR3 bases: TGTGCCATCAGTCCGCGACAGGGGGAGGGCGAGCAGTACTTC. This sequence encodes CAISPRQGEGEQYF.

The sample holds a few counts of this clonotype. The rearrangement uses TRBV12-3 or TRBV12-4 and TRBJ2-3, with TRBD2 matching 8 bases. With 5 bases clipped from V and 1 base from J, the junction kept 5 bases outside the gene matches. CDR3 size: 15 residues. The CDR3 sequence is CASSRRGGGTDTQYF. In DNA, the CDR3 is TGTGCCAGCAGTAGACGGGGGGGCGGCACAGATACGCAGTATTTT.

V gene TRBV20-1 combines with J gene TRBJ2-1; D possibly corresponds to TRBD2 (5 bases). Trimming left V 4 bases short and J 3 bases short, with 13 bases between. CDR3 length equals 14 residues. CDR1 and CDR2 (germline): DFQATT, SNEGSKA (reference sequence). CDR3 sequence reads: CSAKDLSFYNEQFF. The CDR3 DNA reads TGCAGTGCTAAGGACTTATCCTTCTACAATGAGCAGTTCTTC.